This TCR beta chain was retrieved from a study of blood T cell repertoires in COVID-19. For the study at large: Researchers got acute and convalescent COVID-19 samples from the United States, Italy and Spain.

Study processing details: Scientists estimated how many nucleated cells there were by amplifying reference gene primers. The protocol was immunoSEQ multiplex PCR, while the TCRdb copy is restricted to in-frame clones and leaves out a portion. For V, J and clone size, that table is used; D and trimming come from the DNA. The sample records 400,000 to 500,000 clones, 70% to 90% being singletons. Trimming pared 1 base from V and 3 bases from J, leaving 13 bases between. CDR3 length: 16 residues. In germline, CDR1 is MGHRA, CDR2 YSYEKL. In its sample, this clone was seen once. This clonotype was sampled from a woman in her twenties or thirties with active or convalescent COVID-19. Specimen: peripheral blood. The chain employs TRBV4-1 and TRBJ2-1; the D gene is possibly TRBD1 (6 bases). The CDR3 nucleotides are TGCGCCAGCAGCCAAGGCCCAGGGGTATTCTACAATGAGCAGTTCTTC. Translated, it gives CASSQGPGVFYNEQFF.